This record concerns one T cell receptor (beta chain) sequence. As yet, its antigen is unknown. Stem cell-like memory, regulatory, central memory and naive CD4+ cells were sorted via CD45RO/CCR7/CD25/CD127/CD95/CD27. The data were obtained in a study of beta chain features in type 1 diabetes. Study background: Investigators examined some 110,000,000 sorted cells across all samples. Study outcomes and limitations: For patients and controls alike, PCR might favor shorter templates to the same degree. In all four CD4+ subsets, TCRB CDR3 length was significantly, moderately reduced in type 1 diabetes.

Trimming removed 2 bases at V and 6 bases at J, with 12 bases between. This CDR3 region has 14 residues. Germline V gene data show CDR1 as MNHNS and CDR2 as SASEGT. Expressed TCRB transcripts were sequenced because the entire RNA isolate underwent reverse transcription. Mean read depth for naive, central memory and regulatory T cell samples was about 3.6 million reads. Profiling relied on immunoSEQ multiplex PCR, and the TCRdb table lists in-frame clones only, not all of them. The repertoire includes 640,000 or so clones, 10% to 15% of them detected once, and about 0.02% sits in the top ten. The sequence was obtained from a man younger than 35 with type 1 diabetes. Sequencing was done on a sample of naive CD4+ T cells from blood. The chain links TRBV6-1 to TRBJ2-3; no reliable D call. The CDR3 sequence: CASSERALRDTQYF. The CDR3 DNA sequence: TGTGCCAGCAGTGAACGGGCCCTTAGGGATACGCAGTATTTT.